The 27 T cell receptor beta chains listed next were all sequenced from one sample in a study of cytomegalovirus exposure and HLA in healthy donors. The PCR used 60 Vbeta and 13 Jbeta primers. Sequencing was performed with immunoSEQ multiplex PCR; in TCRdb, only in-frame clones are kept and a portion is missing. The sample gives about 98,000 clones, around 72% of which show up once; roughly 9.8% is in the top ten. Sequencing was carried out using PBMCs. Receptors originate from a young man in good health and CMV-seropositive.

This clone was picked up one time. The genes are TRBV5-6 and TRBJ2-1; TRBD2 aligns across 14 bases. V lost 4 bases and J lost 4; bases outside the gene matches: 7. Looked up from germline, CDR1 is SGHDT and CDR2 is YYEEEE. This CDR3 comprises 17 residues. The CDR3 loop reads CASSPGLAGGMYNEQFF. The CDR3 region has the DNA TGTGCCAGCAGCCCCGGACTAGCGGGGGGAATGTACAATGAGCAGTTCTTC.

This sequence joins TRBV7-9 and TRBJ2-1, with 15 bases that match TRBD2. Losses at the gene ends were 5 bases for V and 1 base for J; bases not matched to a gene: 6. This CDR3 has 18 residues. The V gene's germline CDR1 is SEHNR and CDR2 FQNEAQ (reference sequence). DNA for the CDR3: TGTGCCAGCAGCCGGACTAGCGGGGGGGCCTTTTCCTACAATGAGCAGTTCTTC. Its protein product is CASSRTSGGAFSYNEQFF.

The rearrangement uses TRBV6-1 and TRBJ2-2, with 12 bases fitting TRBD2. The CDR3 has 18 amino acids. Trimming took 4 bases from V and 2 from J; bases not matched to a gene: 8. CDR1 is MNHNS, CDR2 SASEGT, per germline. The chain's CDR3 is CASSASSGGVLNTGELFF. The CDR3 region has the DNA TGTGCCAGCAGTGCCTCTAGCGGGGGGGTCCTAAACACCGGGGAGCTGTTTTTT.

The chain combines TRBV6-1 with TRBJ2-3; 9 nucleotides agree with TRBD2. This CDR3 contains 16 residues. Germline V gene sequence: CDR1 MNHNS, CDR2 SASEGT. Germline trimming cut 4 bases from V and 1 base from J; bases unmatched to any gene: 6. The CDR3 loop reads CASSGIAGEGTDTQYF. CDR3 sequence (DNA): TGTGCCAGCAGTGGAATAGCGGGGGAGGGCACAGATACGCAGTATTTT.

There are a few counts of this clone. This sequence joins TRBV27 and TRBJ2-1; 9 bases align to TRBD1. In germline, CDR1 is MNHEY, CDR2 SMNVEV (reference sequence). With 5 bases clipped from V and 5 bases from J, the junction kept 16 bases outside the gene matches. The CDR3 has 18 residues. In DNA form, the CDR3 reads TGTGCCAGCAGTCCCAGACGGACAGGGGCCTTTATTAACAATGAGCAGTTCTTC. Translating gives CASSPRRTGAFINNEQFF.

This clone was detected a few times. V usage is TRBV5-1 and J usage is TRBJ2-1, with 10 bases aligning to TRBD1. The CDR3 totals 13 residues. The ends lost 3 bases at V and 7 bases at J; junction bases unmatched: 1. Germline loops: CDR1 SGHRS, CDR2 YFSETQ. The CDR3 nucleotides are TGCGCCAGCAGCTCGGGACAGGGGAATGAGCAGTTCTTC. It encodes CASSSGQGNEQFF.

J is TRBJ2-5 and V is TRBV5-8; no clear D gene. The V end was cut by 4 bases, the J end by 7 bases, with 11 bases between. The CDR3 is 12 amino acids. Per the germline V gene, CDR1 is SGHTS and CDR2 is YDEGEE. The CDR3 region is CASSPEYMTQYF. Written as DNA, the CDR3 is TGTGCCAGCAGCCCCGAGTATATGACCCAGTACTTC.

The rearrangement links TRBV27 to TRBJ2-5, with D tentatively TRBD2 (6 bases). The J call may be wrong; the DNA end is better matched by TRBJ2-7. Germline CDR1 is MNHEY and CDR2 is SMNVEV (reference sequence). The CDR3 has 17 residues. The CDR3 region has the DNA TGTGCCAGCAGTTTATCGAAAGGAGGGTCCCCCTCCTACGAGCAGTACTTC. As protein: CASSLSKGGSPSYEQYF.

The V gene is TRBV5-1, the J gene TRBJ1-2; D is undetermined. The CDR3 has 13 amino acids. CDR1 and CDR2 from the germline V gene are SGHRS and YFSETQ. The ends were cut back, 0 bases at V and 13 bases at J, with 16 bases in the middle. The CDR3 DNA is TGCGCCAGCAGCTTGGCGGTTCCGACGGGGTTCACCTTC. It specifies CASSLAVPTGFTF. Drawing the rest from reference TRBV5-1 and TRBJ1-2, the complete variable domain is KAGVTQTPRYLIKTRGQQVTLSCSPISGHRSVSWYQQTPGQGLQFLFEYFSETQRNKGNFPGRFSGRQFSNSRSEMNVSTLELGDSALYLCASSLAVPTGFTFGSGTRLTVV.

V usage is TRBV7-9 and J usage is TRBJ1-1, with unresolved D. Per the germline V gene, CDR1 is SEHNR and CDR2 is FQNEAQ (reference sequence). The CDR3 is made up of 16 amino acids. The V end lost 5 bases, the J end lost 4 bases, and 20 bases lay between the germline ends. DNA of the CDR3: TGTGCCAGCAGCGGAGAGGCGAGGGTAGGAGTCACTGAAGCTTTCTTT. Translation gives CASSGEARVGVTEAFF.

The chain joins TRBV6-5 to TRBJ2-1; possibly TRBD2 for D (6 bases). The CDR3 totals 12 residues. Trimming stripped 1 base from V and 9 bases from J, with 7 bases between. Germline CDR1 is MNHEY and CDR2 is SVGAGI. CDR3 loop: CASSYLGGEQFF. The CDR3, as DNA: TGTGCCAGCAGTTACTTGGGGGGTGAGCAGTTCTTC.

This clone was counted a few times. This chain uses TRBV4-1 with TRBJ2-2; weak D call: TRBD2 (6 bases). V shed 4 bases and J shed 2 bases, with 17 bases lying between them. Per germline, CDR1 MGHRA and CDR2 YSYEKL. CDR3 length equals 17 residues. DNA for the CDR3: TGCGCCAGCAGCCTAATTTGGGGGGAATACAACACCGGGGAGCTGTTTTTT. Protein sequence: CASSLIWGEYNTGELFF.

The chain is built from TRBV4-1 and TRBJ2-7; D might be TRBD2 (5 bases). V was clipped by 2 bases and J by 5 bases, with 16 bases between them. This CDR3 has 15 residues. Germline CDR1 reads MGHRA; CDR2 reads YSYEKL. CDR3 bases: TGCGCCAGCAGCCAACTGTCGGGTCTGAGGGACGAGCAGTACTTC. It yields the protein CASSQLSGLRDEQYF.

V is TRBV7-8 and J is TRBJ1-5; D gene unclear. The ends were cut back, 1 base at V and 15 bases at J, with 13 bases in the middle. Germline V gene data show CDR1 as SGHVS and CDR2 as FQNEAQ. The CDR3 length is 12 residues. The CDR3 here is CASSLDSLATHF. CDR3 nucleotide sequence: TGTGCCAGCAGCTTAGACAGCCTAGCCACGCATTTT.

This sequence joins TRBV7-9 and TRBJ1-4, with TRBD1 as a possible D gene (6 bases). This CDR3 comprises 15 residues. V lost 1 base, J lost 3 bases, and 9 bases lay in between. Germline CDR1 SEHNR, CDR2 FQNEAQ (reference sequence). The CDR3 DNA reads TGTGCCAGCAGCTTAGAAGGGGGTTCTAATGAAAAACTGTTTTTT. Protein: CASSLEGGSNEKLFF.

This chain joins TRBV2 and TRBJ1-6, with 9 positions matching TRBD1. CDR3 length: 13 residues. V gave up 6 bases and J gave up 7 bases; unmatched junction bases: 1. Germline loops: CDR1 SNHLY, CDR2 FYNNEI. The DNA of the CDR3 is TGTGCCAGCAGCGGACAGGGGAATTCACCCCTCCACTTT. Amino acid sequence: CASSGQGNSPLHF.

The sample holds one count of this clone. CDR3 nucleotide sequence: TGTGCCAGCAGCGTAGGGCTTCTACAACCCCAGCGGGAGCAGTACTTC. Its protein is CASSVGLLQPQREQYF. This chain joins TRBV9 and TRBJ2-7, with D possibly TRBD2 on 5 matching bases. Germline assignment: CDR1 SGDLS and CDR2 YYNGEE. V lost 0 bases and J lost 7, with 20 bases in between. The CDR3 loop spans 16 amino acids.

This clone came up a few times. J is TRBJ2-2 and V is TRBV7-8; D unresolved. The germline gives CDR1 SGHVS, CDR2 FQNEAQ. Trimming shortened V by 0 bases and J by 0 bases, and 14 bases separated the two germline ends. This CDR3 has 18 amino acids. The CDR3 sequence is CASSLARGVFANTGELFF. CDR3 sequence (DNA): TGTGCCAGCAGCTTAGCCAGAGGCGTTTTTGCGAACACCGGGGAGCTGTTTTTT.

This rearrangement joins TRBV7-8 to TRBJ2-7; the D is unclear. V lost 4 bases to trimming and J lost 0 bases, with 16 bases between them. The CDR3 is 16 residues long. Germline CDR1 SGHVS, CDR2 FQNEAQ. CDR3 DNA: TGTGCCAGCAGCTCCGAACCGACGGGTCCCTCCTACGAGCAGTACTTC. It encodes CASSSEPTGPSYEQYF.

The chain has TRBV19 and TRBJ1-4; D might be TRBD1 (6 bases). V was trimmed by 5 bases and J by 8 bases, leaving 24 bases between them. The CDR3 extends over 17 amino acids. The germline V gene encodes CDR1 LNHDA and CDR2 SQIVND (reference sequence). CDR3 residues: CASSPPRLGAVWEKLFF. The CDR3 bases are TGTGCCAGTAGTCCCCCCCGGTTGGGGGCGGTTTGGGAAAAACTGTTTTTT.

This clone was picked up a small number of times. The chain is built from TRBV5-6 and TRBJ1-5; D is unresolved. This CDR3 has 12 residues. Germline CDR1 reads SGHDT; CDR2 reads YYEEEE. Trimming cost V 4 bases and J 7 bases, with 9 bases left between them. The DNA of the CDR3 is TGTGCCAGCAGCGGCTCGGGACAGCCCCAGCATTTT. This codes for CASSGSGQPQHF.

In DNA, the CDR3 is TGTGCCAGCAGCCCCGGGACAGGGGGAGATGGCTACACCTTC. Translation gives CASSPGTGGDGYTF. The rearrangement uses TRBV7-9 and TRBJ1-2; 11 bases line up with TRBD1. Germline values: CDR1 SEHNR, CDR2 FQNEAQ (reference sequence). This CDR3 has 14 residues. V was pared by 5 bases and J by 6 bases, with 5 bases of the junction left unmatched.

CDR3 amino acids: CATSARPTGRTEAFF. The CDR3 coding sequence is TGTGCCACCAGCGCGCGACCGACAGGGAGGACTGAAGCTTTCTTT. The V gene is TRBV15, the J gene TRBJ1-1; TRBD1 aligns across 7 bases. The CDR3 is 15 amino acids. Unmatched junction bases numbered 11, after V lost 5 bases and J lost 5 bases. The germline V gene encodes CDR1 LNHNV and CDR2 YYDKDF (reference sequence). The full variable domain, rest sourced from reference TRBV15 and TRBJ1-1, is DAMVIQNPRYQVTQFGKPVTLSCSQTLNHNVMYWYQQKSSQAPKLLFHYYDKDFNNEADTPDNFQSRRPNTSFCFLDIRSPGLGDTAMYLCATSARPTGRTEAFFGQGTRLTVV.

This clone has only a few counts. This chain uses TRBV5-1 with TRBJ2-1; D is undetermined. With 1 base removed from V and 3 bases from J, the gap between germline ends came to 2 bases. Germline CDR1 SGHRS, CDR2 YFSETQ. The CDR3 has 12 amino acids. The CDR3 DNA reads TGCGCCAGCAGCTTGTACTACAATGAGCAGTTCTTC. Translation: CASSLYYNEQFF.

The V call is TRBV30, the J call TRBJ1-2; perhaps TRBD1 as D (5 bases). Deletions cut 4 bases from V and 8 bases from J, with 14 bases between. The CDR3 contains 12 residues. The germline V gene encodes CDR1 GTSNPN and CDR2 SVGIG (reference sequence). The CDR3 DNA follows: TGTGCCTGGAAGCTAGGGGCAGGGGGCTACACCTTC. Translating it yields CAWKLGAGGYTF.

For this clone: Given the absence of the conserved phenylalanine or tryptophan at the CDR3 end, a read error is likely. J is TRBJ1-2 and V is TRBV4-1; 7 bases fit TRBD1. Trimming at V came to 0 bases and at J to 4 bases, leaving 11 bases not matched to a gene. Germline CDR1 MGHRA, CDR2 YSYEKL. The CDR3 is made up of 17 amino acids. CDR3 nucleotide sequence: TGCGCCAGCAGCCAAGAAAGAGACAGGGTACTTAGCTATGGCTACACCCTC. Translation gives CASSQERDRVLSYGYTL.

The chain recombines TRBV5-1 with TRBJ1-3, with 7 nucleotides matching TRBD1. This CDR3 comprises 15 residues. Germline loops: CDR1 SGHRS, CDR2 YFSETQ. V dropped 4 bases and J dropped 0; count of bases not matched to a gene: 4. The CDR3 region is CASSQQGNSGNTIYF. CDR3 bases: TGCGCCAGCAGCCAACAGGGGAACTCTGGAAACACCATATATTTT.